This is a list of T cell receptor beta chains from one sample in a study of T cells in Graves' hyperthyroidism and ophthalmopathy. TCRdb fed the multiplex PCR reads into MiXCR, producing one record per CDR3 protein. The table includes about 620,000 distinct CDR3 sequences, 15% to 20% detected once. Material: blood. These receptors were collected from a woman younger than 45 with Graves' hyperthyroidism. Each CDR3 is given with its conserved first and last residue. Each record gives: V gene, CDR3 length, D gene, clone size, J gene, CDR3 protein, CDR3 DNA. D genes are given only for firm matches. A row's size may be missing; if present it is once, few, many or a size class.

TRBV2	11	.	.	TRBJ2-7	CASTEVYEQYF	TGTGCCAGCACGGAGGTCTACGAGCAGTACTTC
TRBV6-5	14	TRBD2	.	TRBJ2-5	CASSVTSDGGTQYF	TGTGCCAGCAGCGTTACTAGCGACGGCGGGACCCAGTACTTC
TRBV11-2	18	.	.	TRBJ1-4	CASSLDPLVAATNEKLFF	TGTGCCAGCAGCTTAGATCCCCTGGTCGCAGCCACGAATGAAAAACTGTTTTTT
TRBV3-1	14	.	many	TRBJ1-5	CASSQGPGSQPQHF	TGTGCCAGCAGCCAAGGACCAGGGAGTCAGCCCCAGCATTTT
TRBV28	15	TRBD2	many	TRBJ2-7	CASGTSEFGSYEQYF	TGTGCCAGCGGGACTAGCGAGTTTGGGTCCTACGAGCAGTACTTC
TRBV9	15	.	few	TRBJ1-4	CASSVFGSTNEKLFF	TGTGCCAGCAGCGTCTTCGGATCAACTAATGAAAAACTGTTTTTT
TRBV29-1	12	.	many	TRBJ1-2	CSVGERNYGYTF	TGCAGCGTTGGGGAACGGAACTATGGCTACACCTTC
TRBV2	15	.	many	TRBJ1-1	CASSEMGRGNTEAFF	TGTGCCAGCAGTGAAATGGGCAGGGGGAACACTGAAGCTTTCTTT
TRBV12-3/TRBV12-4	13	TRBD1	many	TRBJ1-4	CASSTGQNEKLFF	TGTGCCAGCAGTACGGGACAGAATGAAAAACTGTTTTTT
TRBV20-1	13	TRBD2	.	TRBJ2-1	CSARGLYLNEQFF	TGCAGTGCTAGGGGACTATATCTCAATGAGCAGTTCTTC
TRBV9	13	.	many	TRBJ2-7	CASSVGTSYEQYF	TGTGCCAGCAGCGTAGGGACCTCCTACGAGCAGTACTTC
TRBV12-5	15	TRBD2	many	TRBJ2-1	CASGLQREGYNEQFF	TGTGCTAGTGGTTTGCAGCGGGAGGGTTACAATGAGCAGTTCTTC
TRBV7-6	14	.	few	TRBJ2-5	CASGDITRYGTQYF	TGTGCCAGCGGCGATATTACTAGGTACGGGACCCAGTACTTC
TRBV7-6	13	TRBD1	many	TRBJ2-7	CASSQTGRSEQYF	TGTGCCAGCAGCCAGACAGGGCGGAGTGAGCAGTACTTC
TRBV30	13	.	many	TRBJ2-7	CAWSRDGSYEQYF	TGTGCCTGGAGCCGGGACGGCTCCTACGAGCAGTACTTC
TRBV13	13	.	.	TRBJ2-5	CAHGQWGTETQYF	TGTGCCCACGGACAGTGGGGGACGGAGACCCAGTACTTC
TRBV2	15	TRBD1	few	TRBJ1-4	CASSVIRQGREKLFF	TGTGCCAGCAGCGTGATCCGACAGGGGCGTGAAAAACTGTTTTTT
TRBV10-3	14	TRBD1	many	TRBJ2-7	CAIRGDRGTYEQYF	TGTGCCATCAGGGGGGACAGGGGTACCTACGAGCAGTACTTC
TRBV6-2/TRBV6-3	16	TRBD1	few	TRBJ1-2	CASSNIRGPLHYGYTF	TGTGCCAGCAGCAATATTAGGGGGCCGCTTCACTATGGCTACACCTTC
TRBV20-1	13	.	few	TRBJ1-1	CSARKQVDTEAFF	TGCAGTGCTAGAAAGCAGGTGGACACTGAAGCTTTCTTT
TRBV2	14	.	many	TRBJ1-1	CASNPHWGNTEAFF	TGTGCCAGCAACCCCCATTGGGGGAACACTGAAGCTTTCTTT
TRBV7-9	15	.	.	TRBJ2-7	CASSLAQGLFYEQYF	TGTGCCAGCAGCTTAGCGCAGGGACTCTTCTACGAGCAGTACTTC
TRBV7-9	15	TRBD2	.	TRBJ2-1	CASSLTTSGNNEQFF	TGTGCCAGCAGCTTAACGACTAGCGGGAACAATGAGCAGTTCTTC
TRBV29-1	15	TRBD1	many	TRBJ2-1	CSVELGQGWHNEQFF	TGCAGCGTTGAGCTCGGACAGGGTTGGCACAATGAGCAGTTCTTC
TRBV12-3/TRBV12-4	13	.	many	TRBJ2-1	CASSLKGNNEQFF	TGTGCCAGCAGTTTGAAGGGAAACAATGAGCAGTTCTTC
TRBV3-1	17	TRBD2	.	TRBJ2-1	CASSQGGTSGNYNEQFF	TGTGCCAGCAGCCAAGGGGGGACTAGCGGGAACTACAATGAGCAGTTCTTC
TRBV18	15	.	many	TRBJ2-5	CASSPLSGEKETQYF	TGTGCCAGCTCACCACTGTCAGGGGAAAAGGAGACCCAGTACTTC